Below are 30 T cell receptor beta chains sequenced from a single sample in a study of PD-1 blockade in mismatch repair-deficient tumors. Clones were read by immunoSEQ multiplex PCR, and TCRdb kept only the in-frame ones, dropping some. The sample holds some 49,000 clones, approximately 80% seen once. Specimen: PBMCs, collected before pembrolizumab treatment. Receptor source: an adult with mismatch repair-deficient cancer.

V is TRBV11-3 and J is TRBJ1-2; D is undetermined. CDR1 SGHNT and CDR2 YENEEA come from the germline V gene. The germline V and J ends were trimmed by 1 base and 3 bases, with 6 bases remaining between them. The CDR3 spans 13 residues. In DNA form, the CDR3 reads TGTGCCAGCAGCTTAGCAAACGACTATGGCTACACCTTC. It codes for CASSLANDYGYTF.

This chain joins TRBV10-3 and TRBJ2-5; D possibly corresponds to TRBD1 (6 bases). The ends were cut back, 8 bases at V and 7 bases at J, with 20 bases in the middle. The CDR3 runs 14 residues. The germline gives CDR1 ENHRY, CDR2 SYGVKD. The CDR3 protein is CAIARDTPRRTQYF. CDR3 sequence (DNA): TGTGCCATCGCCCGGGACACCCCAAGACGGACCCAGTACTTC.

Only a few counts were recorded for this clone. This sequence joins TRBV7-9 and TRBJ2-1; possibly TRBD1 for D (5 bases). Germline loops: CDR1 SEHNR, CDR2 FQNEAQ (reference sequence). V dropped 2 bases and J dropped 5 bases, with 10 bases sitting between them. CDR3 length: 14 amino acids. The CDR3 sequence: CASSLIGQHNEQFF. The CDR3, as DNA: TGTGCCAGCAGCTTAATAGGACAACACAATGAGCAGTTCTTC.

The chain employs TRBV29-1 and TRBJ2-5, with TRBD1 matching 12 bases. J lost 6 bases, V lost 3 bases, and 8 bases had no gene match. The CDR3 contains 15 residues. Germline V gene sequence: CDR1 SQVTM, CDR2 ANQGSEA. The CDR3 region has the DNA TGCAGCGTTGATACCGGGACAGGGGGCGCGAAGACCCAGTACTTC. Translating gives CSVDTGTGGAKTQYF.

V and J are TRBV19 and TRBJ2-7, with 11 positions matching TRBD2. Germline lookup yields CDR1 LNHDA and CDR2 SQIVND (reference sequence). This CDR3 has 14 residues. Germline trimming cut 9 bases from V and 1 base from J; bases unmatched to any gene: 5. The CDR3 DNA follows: TGTGCCAGCACGCGGACTAGCGGGTCCTACGAGCAGTACTTC. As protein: CASTRTSGSYEQYF.

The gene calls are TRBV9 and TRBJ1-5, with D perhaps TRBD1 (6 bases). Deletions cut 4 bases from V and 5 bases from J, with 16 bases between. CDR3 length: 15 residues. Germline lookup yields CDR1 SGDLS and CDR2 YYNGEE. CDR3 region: CASSPTGTLYQPQHF. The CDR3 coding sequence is TGTGCCAGCAGCCCCACCGGGACACTCTATCAGCCCCAGCATTTT.

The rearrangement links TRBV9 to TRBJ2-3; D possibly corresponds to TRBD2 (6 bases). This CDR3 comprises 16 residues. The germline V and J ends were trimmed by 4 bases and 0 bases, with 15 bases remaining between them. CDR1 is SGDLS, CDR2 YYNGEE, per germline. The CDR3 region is CASSNGDLQSTDTQYF. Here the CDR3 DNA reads TGTGCCAGCAGCAACGGGGACTTACAAAGCACAGATACGCAGTATTTT.

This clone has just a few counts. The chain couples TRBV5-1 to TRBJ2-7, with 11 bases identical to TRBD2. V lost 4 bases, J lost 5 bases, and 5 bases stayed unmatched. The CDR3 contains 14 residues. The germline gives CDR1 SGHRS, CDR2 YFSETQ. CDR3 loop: CASSISGRANEQYF. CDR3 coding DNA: TGCGCCAGCAGCATTAGCGGGAGGGCGAACGAGCAGTACTTC.

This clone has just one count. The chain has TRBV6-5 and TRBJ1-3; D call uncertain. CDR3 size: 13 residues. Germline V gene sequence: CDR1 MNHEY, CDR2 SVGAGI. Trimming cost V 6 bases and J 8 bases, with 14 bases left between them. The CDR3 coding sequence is TGTGCCAGCAGCCCCCCTTTTGTCCACACCATATATTTT. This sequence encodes CASSPPFVHTIYF.

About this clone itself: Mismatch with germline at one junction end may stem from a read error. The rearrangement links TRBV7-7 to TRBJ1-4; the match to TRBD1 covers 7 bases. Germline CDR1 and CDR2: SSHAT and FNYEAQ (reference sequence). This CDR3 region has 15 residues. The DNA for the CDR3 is TGTGCTAGCAGCTTACTACAGGGGTCCGACGAAAAACTGTTTTTT. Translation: CASSLLQGSDEKLFF.

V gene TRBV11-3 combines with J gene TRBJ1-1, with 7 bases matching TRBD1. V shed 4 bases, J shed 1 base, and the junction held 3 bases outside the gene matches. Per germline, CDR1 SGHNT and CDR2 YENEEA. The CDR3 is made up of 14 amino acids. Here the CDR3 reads CASSSGQTNTEAFF. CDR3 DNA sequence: TGTGCCAGCAGCTCGGGACAGACGAACACTGAAGCTTTCTTT.

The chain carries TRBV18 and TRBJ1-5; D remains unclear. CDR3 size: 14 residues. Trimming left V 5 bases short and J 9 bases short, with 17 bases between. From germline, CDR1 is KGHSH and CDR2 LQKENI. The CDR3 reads CASSSDGENWPQHF. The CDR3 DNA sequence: TGTGCCAGCTCATCCGACGGGGAAAATTGGCCCCAGCATTTT.

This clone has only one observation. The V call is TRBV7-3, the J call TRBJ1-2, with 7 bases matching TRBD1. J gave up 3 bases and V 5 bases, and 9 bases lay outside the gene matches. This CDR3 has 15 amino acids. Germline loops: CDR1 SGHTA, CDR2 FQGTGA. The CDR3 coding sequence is TGTGCCAGCAGCCCCGGGGGTACAGGGGACTATGGCTACACCTTC. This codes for CASSPGGTGDYGYTF.

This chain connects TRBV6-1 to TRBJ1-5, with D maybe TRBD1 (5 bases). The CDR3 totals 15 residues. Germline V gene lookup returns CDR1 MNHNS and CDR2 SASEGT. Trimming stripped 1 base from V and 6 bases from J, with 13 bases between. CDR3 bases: TGTGCCAGCAGTGAAGGATTTAGGGGAGGTCAGCCCCAGCATTTT. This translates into CASSEGFRGGQPQHF.

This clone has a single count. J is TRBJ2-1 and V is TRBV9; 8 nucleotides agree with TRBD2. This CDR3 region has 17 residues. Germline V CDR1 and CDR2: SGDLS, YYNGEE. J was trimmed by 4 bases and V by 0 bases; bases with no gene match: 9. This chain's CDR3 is CASSVGAFQREYNEQFF. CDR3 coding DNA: TGTGCCAGCAGCGTAGGGGCGTTCCAGCGGGAGTACAATGAGCAGTTCTTC.

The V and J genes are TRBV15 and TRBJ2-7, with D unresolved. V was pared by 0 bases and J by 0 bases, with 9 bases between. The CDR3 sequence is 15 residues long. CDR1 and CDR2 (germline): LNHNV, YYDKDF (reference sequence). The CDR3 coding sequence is TGTGCCACCAGCAGAGACCGCCTGAGCTCCTACGAGCAGTACTTC. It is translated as CATSRDRLSSYEQYF.

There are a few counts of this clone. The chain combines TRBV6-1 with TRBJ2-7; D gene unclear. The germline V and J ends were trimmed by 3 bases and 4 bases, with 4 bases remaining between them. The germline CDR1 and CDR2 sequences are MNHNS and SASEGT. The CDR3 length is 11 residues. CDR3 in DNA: TGTGCCAGCAGTGATCCGTACGAGCAGTACTTC. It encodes CASSDPYEQYF.

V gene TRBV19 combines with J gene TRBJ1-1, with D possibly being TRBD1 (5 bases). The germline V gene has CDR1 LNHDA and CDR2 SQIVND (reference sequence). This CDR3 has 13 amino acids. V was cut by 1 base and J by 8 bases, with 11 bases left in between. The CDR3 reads CASSIAGRREAFF. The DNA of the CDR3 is TGTGCCAGTAGTATAGCGGGGCGACGAGAAGCTTTCTTT. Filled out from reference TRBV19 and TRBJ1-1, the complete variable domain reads DGGITQSPKYLFRKEGQNVTLSCEQNLNHDAMYWYRQDPGQGLRLIYYSQIVNDFQKGDIAEGYSVSREKKESFPLTVTSAQKNPTAFYLCASSIAGRREAFFGQGTRLTVV.

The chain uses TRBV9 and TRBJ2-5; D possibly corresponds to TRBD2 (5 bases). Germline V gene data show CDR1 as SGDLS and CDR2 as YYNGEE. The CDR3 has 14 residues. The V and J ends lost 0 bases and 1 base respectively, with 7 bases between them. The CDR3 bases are TGTGCCAGCAGCGTAGACGGGATCCAAGAGACCCAGTACTTC. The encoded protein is CASSVDGIQETQYF.

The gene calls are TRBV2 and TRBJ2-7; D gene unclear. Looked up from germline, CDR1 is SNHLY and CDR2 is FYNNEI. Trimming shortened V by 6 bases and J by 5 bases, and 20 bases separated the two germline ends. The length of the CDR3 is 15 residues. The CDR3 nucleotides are TGTGCCAGCAGACCCACAGACGCTCCGTTCAACGAGCAGTACTTC. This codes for CASRPTDAPFNEQYF.

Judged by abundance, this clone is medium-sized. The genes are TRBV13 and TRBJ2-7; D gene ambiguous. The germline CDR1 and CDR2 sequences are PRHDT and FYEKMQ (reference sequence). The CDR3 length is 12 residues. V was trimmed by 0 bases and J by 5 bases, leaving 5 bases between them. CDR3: CASSLGENEQYF. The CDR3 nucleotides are TGTGCCAGCAGCTTAGGTGAGAACGAGCAGTACTTC.

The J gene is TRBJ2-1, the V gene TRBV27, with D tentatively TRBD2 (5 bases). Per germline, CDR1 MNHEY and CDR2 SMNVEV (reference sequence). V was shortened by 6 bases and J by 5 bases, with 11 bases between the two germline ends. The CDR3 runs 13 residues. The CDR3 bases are TGTGCCAGCAGCCGGCTCGGGAACAATGAGCAGTTCTTC. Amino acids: CASSRLGNNEQFF.

The CDR3 loop is CASNDRSHQPQHF. DNA of the CDR3: TGTGCCAGCAACGACAGGAGCCATCAGCCCCAGCATTTT. The chain has TRBV6-1 and TRBJ1-5; a possible D gene is TRBD1 (6 bases). Trimming shortened V by 7 bases and J by 5 bases, and 12 bases separated the two germline ends. Germline lookup yields CDR1 MNHNS and CDR2 SASEGT. This CDR3 is 13 amino acids long.

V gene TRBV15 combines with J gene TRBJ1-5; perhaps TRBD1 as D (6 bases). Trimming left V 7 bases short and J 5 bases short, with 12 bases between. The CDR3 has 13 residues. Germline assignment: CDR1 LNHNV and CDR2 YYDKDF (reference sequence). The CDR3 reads CATTRGLDQPQHF. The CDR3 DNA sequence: TGTGCCACCACCCGGGGGCTAGATCAGCCCCAGCATTTT.

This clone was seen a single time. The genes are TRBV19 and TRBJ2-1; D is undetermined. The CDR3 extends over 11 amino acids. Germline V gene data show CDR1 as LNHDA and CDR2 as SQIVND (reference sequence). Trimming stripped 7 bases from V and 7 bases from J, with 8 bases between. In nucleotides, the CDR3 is TGTGCCAGTACTTCAGGAAATGAGCAGTTCTTC. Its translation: CASTSGNEQFF.

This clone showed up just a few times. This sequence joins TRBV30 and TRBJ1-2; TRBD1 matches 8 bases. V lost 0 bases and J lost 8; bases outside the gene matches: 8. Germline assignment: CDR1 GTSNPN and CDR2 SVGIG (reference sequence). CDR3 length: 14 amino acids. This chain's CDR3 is CAWSVGQGWDGYTF. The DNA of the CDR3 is TGTGCCTGGAGTGTAGGACAGGGTTGGGACGGCTACACCTTC.

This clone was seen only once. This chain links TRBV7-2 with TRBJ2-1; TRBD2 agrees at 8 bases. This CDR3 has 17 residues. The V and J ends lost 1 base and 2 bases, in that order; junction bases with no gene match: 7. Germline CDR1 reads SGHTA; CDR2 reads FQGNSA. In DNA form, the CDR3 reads TGTGCCAGCAGCTTAGAGTTTAGCGGGGCGACCTACAATGAGCAGTTCTTC. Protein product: CASSLEFSGATYNEQFF. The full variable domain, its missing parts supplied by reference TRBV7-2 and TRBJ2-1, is GAGVSQSPSNKVTEKGKDVELRCDPISGHTALYWYRQSLGQGLEFLIYFQGNSAPDKSGLPSDRFSAERTGGSVSTLTIQRTQQEDSAVYLCASSLEFSGATYNEQFFGPGTRLTVL.

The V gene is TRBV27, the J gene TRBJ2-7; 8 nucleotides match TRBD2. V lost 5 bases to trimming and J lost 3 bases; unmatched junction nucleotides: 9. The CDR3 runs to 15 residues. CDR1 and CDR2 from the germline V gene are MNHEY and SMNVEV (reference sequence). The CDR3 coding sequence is TGTGCCAGCAGTACTCGTTCGAGCGGGGGCTACGAGCAGTACTTC. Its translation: CASSTRSSGGYEQYF.

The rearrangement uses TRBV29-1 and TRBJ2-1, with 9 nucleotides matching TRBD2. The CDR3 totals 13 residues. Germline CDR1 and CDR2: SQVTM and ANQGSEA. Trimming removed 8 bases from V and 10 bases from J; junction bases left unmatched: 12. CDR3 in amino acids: CSTQREAPQEQFF. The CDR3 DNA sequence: TGCAGCACGCAGCGGGAGGCCCCACAGGAGCAGTTCTTC.

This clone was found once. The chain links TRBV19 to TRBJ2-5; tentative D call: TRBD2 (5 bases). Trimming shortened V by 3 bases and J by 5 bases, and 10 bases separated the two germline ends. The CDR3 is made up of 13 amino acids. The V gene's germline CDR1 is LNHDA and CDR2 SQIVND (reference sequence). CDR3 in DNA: TGTGCCAGTAGTATCGGGGTGGCGGAGACCCAGTACTTC. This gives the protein CASSIGVAETQYF. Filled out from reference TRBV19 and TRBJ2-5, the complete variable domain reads DGGITQSPKYLFRKEGQNVTLSCEQNLNHDAMYWYRQDPGQGLRLIYYSQIVNDFQKGDIAEGYSVSREKKESFPLTVTSAQKNPTAFYLCASSIGVAETQYFGPGTRLLVL.